These 18 T cell receptor beta chains originate from one sample sequenced in a study of shared clonotypes between healthy human individuals. CD45RO-negative cells were positively selected for CCR7, leaving out terminally differentiated effector memory CD45RA+ cells. Produced via immunoSEQ multiplex PCR; TCRdb's table is partial and in-frame only. The sample has some 1,900,000 clones, about 95% seen once. The sample was naive CD8+ T cells sorted from blood. All receptors derive from a man between 18 and 35 years old in good health.

The V and J genes are TRBV25-1 and TRBJ1-1, with D possibly TRBD1 on 6 matching bases. With 4 bases removed from V and 4 bases from J, the gap between germline ends came to 16 bases. The CDR3 spans 15 residues. Germline CDR1 and CDR2: MGHDK and SYGVNS. The CDR3 DNA reads TGTGCCAGCAGTGGTCAAGGGGGGGTTAGCACTGAAGCTTTCTTT. Translation gives CASSGQGGVSTEAFF.

The chain uses TRBV10-1 and TRBJ2-5; 10 bases are shared with TRBD1. The CDR3 is 17 residues long. In germline, CDR1 is WNHNN, CDR2 SYGVQD (reference sequence). V lost 6 bases to trimming and J lost 5 bases; unmatched junction nucleotides: 15. The CDR3 coding sequence is TGCGCCAGCAGCGAGATAGCCGGGACAGGGGAATGGGAGACCCAGTACTTC. It is translated as CASSEIAGTGEWETQYF.

The rearrangement uses TRBV5-4 and TRBJ2-3; 12 bases fit TRBD2. Trimming cost V 3 bases and J 2 bases; bases outside gene matches: 4. CDR1 and CDR2 (germline): SGHNT, YYREEE (reference sequence). This CDR3 is 16 amino acids long. CDR3 nucleotide sequence: TGTGCCAGCAGCTCGGGACTAGCGGGTCCCACAGATACGCAGTATTTT. Protein: CASSSGLAGPTDTQYF.

Notes on this clone: This same CDR3 is encoded by further DNA sequences in the sample. The chain is built from TRBV19 and TRBJ2-7; 10 positions match TRBD1. The V gene's germline CDR1 is LNHDA and CDR2 SQIVND (reference sequence). There are 14 residues in the CDR3. The trim removed 5 bases at V and 2 bases at J, leaving 3 bases unmatched. This chain's CDR3 is CASSPGQGAYEQYF. In DNA form, the CDR3 reads TGTGCCAGTAGTCCAGGACAGGGGGCCTACGAGCAGTACTTC.

The V gene is TRBV5-1, the J gene TRBJ2-7; D unclear. The CDR3 has 14 amino acids. Deletions cut 3 bases from V and 6 bases from J, with 16 bases between. Germline V gene sequence: CDR1 SGHRS, CDR2 YFSETQ. The CDR3 protein is CASSSFDSRAEQYF. CDR3 coding DNA: TGCGCCAGCAGCTCATTCGATAGTCGTGCCGAGCAGTACTTC.

Worth noting for this clone: The sample has other DNA sequences that encode this CDR3 too. The J gene is TRBJ2-7, the V gene TRBV29-1, with D possibly being TRBD1 (5 bases). V lost 5 bases and J 0 bases, leaving 8 bases between the germline ends. The CDR3 sequence is 12 residues long. CDR1 is SQVTM, CDR2 ANQGSEA, per germline. As DNA, the CDR3 is TGCAGCGTTAAGGACAACTCCTACGAGCAGTACTTC. It codes for CSVKDNSYEQYF.

The V and J genes are TRBV5-1 and TRBJ2-5; D is ambiguous. The V gene lost 5 bases and the J gene lost 4 bases, with 18 bases spanning the gap. Germline CDR1 is SGHRS and CDR2 is YFSETQ. CDR3 length: 15 amino acids. The CDR3 nucleotides read TGCGCCAGCAGATCGCGCGGTCAAATCCGAGAGACCCAGTACTTC. As protein: CASRSRGQIRETQYF.

The V and J genes are TRBV5-5 and TRBJ1-1, with a tentative D call TRBD1 (5 bases). The CDR3 has 16 residues. Trimming stripped 0 bases from V and 1 base from J, with 13 bases between. CDR1 and CDR2 (germline): SGHKS, YYEKEE (reference sequence). For the CDR3, the DNA is TGTGCCAGCAGCTTGGCCGGGGGACGCTGGAACACTGAAGCTTTCTTT. Translating it yields CASSLAGGRWNTEAFF. Supplemented by reference TRBV5-5 and TRBJ1-1, the full variable domain reads DAGVTQSPTHLIKTRGQQVTLRCSPISGHKSVSWYQQVLGQGPQFIFQYYEKEERGRGNFPDRFSARQFPNYSSELNVNALLLGDSALYLCASSLAGGRWNTEAFFGQGTRLTVV.

The chain links TRBV6-5 to TRBJ2-2, with D possibly TRBD1 on 5 matching bases. V dropped 8 bases and J dropped 1 base, with 11 bases sitting between them. CDR1 is MNHEY and CDR2 is SVGAGI in the germline V gene. CDR3 size: 14 residues. The CDR3 DNA follows: TGTGCCAGCCGCTCAACAGGGAACACCGGGGAGCTGTTTTTT. Its translation is CASRSTGNTGELFF.

Here the CDR3 DNA reads TGTGCCAGCAGCTCTCCAGGGAGGCATTCCTACGAGCAGTACTTC. Amino acid sequence: CASSSPGRHSYEQYF. The chain carries TRBV7-9 and TRBJ2-7; D may be TRBD2 (6 bases). V lost 4 bases and J 1 base, leaving 14 bases between the germline ends. Germline loops: CDR1 SEHNR, CDR2 FQNEAQ (reference sequence). CDR3 length equals 15 residues. The entire variable domain, with the rest obtained from reference TRBV7-9 and TRBJ2-7, is as follows: DTGVSQNPRHKITKRGQNVTFRCDPISEHNRLYWYRQTLGQGPEFLTYFQNEAQLEKSRLLSDRFSAERPKGSFSTLEIQRTEQGDSAMYLCASSSPGRHSYEQYFGPGTRLTVT.

The chain is built from TRBV7-2 and TRBJ2-7, with a weak D call TRBD2 (6 bases). In germline, CDR1 is SGHTA, CDR2 FQGNSA. Trimming shortened V by 4 bases and J by 4 bases, and 11 bases separated the two germline ends. This CDR3 is 13 amino acids long. CDR3 nucleotide sequence: TGTGCCAGCAGCTCGGACTATCAATACGAGCAGTACTTC. It specifies CASSSDYQYEQYF.

This clone showed up just once. The V call is TRBV27, the J call TRBJ2-3; no reliable D call. Germline V gives CDR1 MNHEY, CDR2 SMNVEV (reference sequence). Trimming cost V 6 bases and J 5 bases, with 12 bases left between them. CDR3 length equals 13 residues. The CDR3 coding sequence is TGTGCCAGCAGCCCTTCCTATGGAGATACGCAGTATTTT. The encoded protein is CASSPSYGDTQYF.

This clone was observed a single time. V gene TRBV30 combines with J gene TRBJ2-7; D gene uncertain. The CDR3 contains 13 residues. The V gene's germline CDR1 is GTSNPN and CDR2 SVGIG (reference sequence). V was clipped by 0 bases and J by 2 bases, with 8 bases between them. This CDR3 is CAWSVRHPYEQYF. DNA of the CDR3: TGTGCCTGGAGTGTACGTCACCCCTACGAGCAGTACTTC.

This clone has only one observation. The chain carries TRBV30 and TRBJ2-5; 8 bases align to TRBD1. The length of the CDR3 is 14 residues. From germline, CDR1 is GTSNPN and CDR2 SVGIG (reference sequence). V trimming: 5 bases; J trimming: 6 bases; junction bases outside the gene matches: 11. In DNA form, the CDR3 reads TGTGCCTGGGCCAGGACAGGGCTAGGGCAGACCCAGTACTTC. Its protein product is CAWARTGLGQTQYF.

This clone was observed once. A much larger clone sits a single nucleotide away, making a read error possible. The sample carries other DNA sequences with the same CDR3. The V and J genes are TRBV7-9 and TRBJ2-7, with D unresolved. The CDR3 covers 11 residues. Germline V lookup: CDR1 SEHNR, CDR2 FQNEAQ (reference sequence). V gave up 6 bases and J gave up 2 bases, with 5 bases separating them. CDR3 DNA: TGTGCCAGCAGTTCCCCCTACGAGCAGTACTTC. Protein product: CASSSPYEQYF.

V and J are TRBV5-1 and TRBJ2-7; D not resolved. The CDR3 is 13 amino acids. The V gene's germline CDR1 is SGHRS and CDR2 YFSETQ. V was trimmed by 0 bases and J by 3 bases, leaving 7 bases between them. The chain's CDR3 is CASSLASNYEQYF. The CDR3 coding sequence is TGCGCCAGCAGCTTGGCCTCCAACTACGAGCAGTACTTC.

The chain links TRBV19 to TRBJ1-6; possibly TRBD1 for D (6 bases). V lost 4 bases, J lost 9 bases, and 19 bases lay in between. Looked up from germline, CDR1 is LNHDA and CDR2 is SQIVND (reference sequence). The CDR3 has 16 amino acids. The CDR3 DNA reads TGTGCCAGTAGTAACCGGGACAACCCGGGGGGTTCACCCCTCCACTTT. Amino acid sequence: CASSNRDNPGGSPLHF. Supplemented by reference TRBV19 and TRBJ1-6, the full variable domain reads DGGITQSPKYLFRKEGQNVTLSCEQNLNHDAMYWYRQDPGQGLRLIYYSQIVNDFQKGDIAEGYSVSREKKESFPLTVTSAQKNPTAFYLCASSNRDNPGGSPLHFGNGTRLTVT.

V usage is TRBV5-6 and J usage is TRBJ2-3; 7 bases fit TRBD1. CDR1 SGHDT and CDR2 YYEEEE come from the germline V gene. This CDR3 comprises 16 residues. With 0 bases clipped from V and 0 bases from J, the junction kept 4 bases outside the gene matches. CDR3 region: CASSLGTGRSTDTQYF. DNA for the CDR3: TGTGCCAGCAGCTTGGGGACAGGCCGGAGCACAGATACGCAGTATTTT.